This T cell receptor (beta chain) was sequenced in a study of blood T cells in healthy people across ages. A J-beta primer mix and a sample-barcoded 5' primer were used in a second PCR of roughly 6 to 11 cycles. In TCRdb, the 5' RACE reads were re-called with MiXCR into one record per CDR3 protein. This table has some 1.5 million distinct CDR3 sequences, 35% to 45% appearing once. Roughly 9.2 milliliters was the volume of peripheral blood drawn from each donor. Study-wide findings and caveats: There was a strong correlation between TCR beta diversity and naive T cell percentage.

The CDR3 is 15 amino acids. The V and J ends lost 4 bases and 3 bases, in that order; junction bases with no gene match: 7. CDR1 and CDR2 (germline): LGHNA, YSLEER. A note on this clonotype: No antigen is known for it.

The V gene is TRBV4-3, the J gene TRBJ1-1, with 8 bases matching TRBD1. The sequence derives from a woman aged 18-30 years in good health. Sequencing used blood. The CDR3: CASSRHPGQDTEAFF. As DNA, the CDR3 is TGCGCCAGCAGCCGACATCCGGGACAGGACACTGAAGCTTTCTTT.